This T cell receptor beta chain was recorded in a study of T cell responses to AZD1222 COVID-19 vaccine (dated by TCRdb to 2020 to 2023). For the wider study: AZD1222 recipients given second doses at about 4 weeks or at about 12 weeks were pooled, since spike-specific TCR depth and breadth were not found to differ between the two schedules. Trial participants were enrolled by age into 18-55, 56-69 and 70-plus year subgroups, with roughly 160, 29 and 62 TCR-sequenced participants respectively. TCR sequencing was performed for some 250 trial participants, of whom 200 to 210 were given two doses of AZD1222 and around 25 were given two doses of MenACWY control vaccine.

This clone was recorded once. Its antigen is not yet known. No per-base quality is available; no much larger clone lies one base away. What the authors observed across the whole study: Conclusions about previously exposed vaccinees are limited, since just six or seven AZD1222 recipients were seropositive for SARS-CoV-2 at baseline. Because no samples from the day 14 peak response were available, repertoires could be characterized only after the peak T cell response. Most participants were white British and females outnumbered males, and the authors suggested that clonal diversity may have been underestimated. Reportedly, close to half of the unique spike-specific TCRs recognized epitopes lying outside the regions that are mutated in the B.1.351 and B.1.1.7 variants. In the small 56-69-year group, the increase in depth fell short of significance, most likely because of low power. After two AZD1222 doses, both the breadth and the depth of spike-specific TCRs were significantly higher than at day 0 and than in MenACWY recipients. The vaccine-associated CD4 TCRs covered the entire spike protein, and the dominant responses fell in regions 160-218 and 743-854.

V loses 5 bases of germline sequence and J loses 0 bases, and the interval between the two ends is 11 bases. CDR1 and CDR2, per the germline V gene (reference sequence), are GTSNPN and SVGIG. Taken from cysteine to phenylalanine, the CDR3 has 13 residues. This entry keeps only the CDR3 DNA: 39 bases, framed from base 1. The CDR3 regions of human TCRbeta chains were subjected to immunosequencing. In the source study's methods: Repertoire TCRs were matched against a reference library of SARS-CoV-2-specific TCRs generated with the MIRA antigen-specificity platform. Breadth meant the fraction of unique TCRs that were SARS-CoV-2-associated, whereas depth meant the fraction of total T cells that were SARS-CoV-2-associated. Using the MIRA data, every spike-specific TCR was mapped to the spike region that the TCR reacted to and assigned to either a CD4 or a CD8 class. Log10-transformed breadth and depth values were compared by one-way ANOVA with Sidak's multiple comparisons tests. This immuneACCESS table, as held by TCRdb, lists in-frame sequences with V and J called but not all clones. Of the missing ones, under half trace to an unresolved V gene in checked studies; the others have no known cause. D and trimming were read from the DNA, whereas the V and J calls and clone size are those reported in that table. The table for this sample lists around 120,000 clones; approximately 86% of them were counted only once. 2.4% of the sample belongs to the ten largest clones.

Sample time point, as interpreted from the label and publication: baseline before first vaccination. Samples from vaccinated people were obtained from the UK trials COV001 and COV002, which included a single-blind randomized controlled phase 2/3 trial of AZD1222 (ChAdOx1 nCoV-19) in healthy adults. For TCRbeta chain sequencing, PBMC samples were collected from trial participants at day 0 and at day 28 after the second dose. The input for sequencing was peripheral blood, taken on day 0 of AZD1222 vaccination. The rearranged segments are TRBV30 and TRBJ2-7, with no confidently assigned D gene. The origin of this receptor is an adult in good health. The CDR3: CAWAPKISYEQYF. The DNA reads as follows: TGTGCCTGGGCCCCGAAAATCTCCTACGAGCAGTACTTC. The reference TRBV30 and TRBJ2-7 proteins fill in what lies around the CDR3, so the full variable domain reads SQTIHQWPATLVQPVGSPLSLECTVEGTSNPNLYWYRQAAGRGLQLLFYSVGIGQISSEVPQNLSASRPQDRQFILSSKKLLLSDSGFYLCAWAPKISYEQYFGPGTRLTVT.